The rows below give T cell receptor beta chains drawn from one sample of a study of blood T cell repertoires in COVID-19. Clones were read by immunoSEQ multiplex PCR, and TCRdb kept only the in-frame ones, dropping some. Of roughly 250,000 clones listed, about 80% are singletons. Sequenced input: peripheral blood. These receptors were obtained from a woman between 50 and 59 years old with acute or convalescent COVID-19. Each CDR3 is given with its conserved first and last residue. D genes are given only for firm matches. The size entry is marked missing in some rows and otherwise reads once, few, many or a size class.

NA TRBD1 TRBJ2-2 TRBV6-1 TGTGCCAGCAGTGAGAGAACAGGGGGCACCGGGGAGCTGTTTTTT CASSERTGGTGELFF
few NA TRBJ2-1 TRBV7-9 TGTGCCAGCAGCGACTTCAATGAGCAGTTCTTC CASSDFNEQFF
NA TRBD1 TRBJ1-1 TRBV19 TGTGCCAGTAGTATAGGAACCGGGACAGGGGGTACTGAAGCTTTCTTT CASSIGTGTGGTEAFF
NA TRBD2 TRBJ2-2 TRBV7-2 TGTGCCAGCAGCTTATACCCCGGGGGGGCGGGAACCGGGGAGCTGTTTTTT CASSLYPGGAGTGELFF
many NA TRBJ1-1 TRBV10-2 TGCGCCAGCAGTGAGGCCAGGGGGAACACTGAAGCTTTCTTT CASSEARGNTEAFF
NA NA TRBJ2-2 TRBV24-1 TGTGCCACCAGTGATTGGACACCCACCGGGGAGCTGTTTTTT CATSDWTPTGELFF
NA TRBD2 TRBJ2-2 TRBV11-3 TGTGCCAGCAGCACGGGACTAGCGGGAGGCGCCGGGGAGCTGTTTTTT CASSTGLAGGAGELFF
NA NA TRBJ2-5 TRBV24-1 TGTGCCACCAGTGATTTTGCCGGGCAAGAGACCCAGTACTTC CATSDFAGQETQYF
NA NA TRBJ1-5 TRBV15 TGTGCCACCAGCAGAGATACACAGCCCCAGCATTTT CATSRDTQPQHF
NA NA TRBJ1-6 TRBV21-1 TGTGCCAGCAGCAAGTTTTCGGGACAGCTTTATTCACCCCTCCACTTT CASSKFSGQLYSPLHF
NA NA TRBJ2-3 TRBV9 TGTGCCAGCAGCGTATGGTCTAGTAGCACAGATACGCAGTATTTT CASSVWSSSTDTQYF
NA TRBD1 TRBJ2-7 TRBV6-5 TGTGCCAGCAGTCTGAACAGGGGCCTCGAGCAGTACTTC CASSLNRGLEQYF
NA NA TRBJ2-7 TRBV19 TGTGCCAGTAGTATGGGGCCTAGGCGGAACTTC CASSMGPRRNF
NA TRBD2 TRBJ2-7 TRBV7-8 TGTGCCAGCAGCCCCAGGCAGAGCGGGGCCTCTTACGAGCAGTACTTC CASSPRQSGASYEQYF
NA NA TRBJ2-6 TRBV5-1 TGCGCCAGCAGCCACACGGGATCAGGGGCCAACGTCCTGACTTTC CASSHTGSGANVLTF
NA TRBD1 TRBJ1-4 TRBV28 TGTGCCAGCAGCAGACGGACAGGAGTCGAAAAACTGTTTTTT CASSRRTGVEKLFF
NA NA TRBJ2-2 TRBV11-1 TGTGCCAGCAGCGTTTACAGGGAGTGGACCGGGGAGCTGTTTTTT CASSVYREWTGELFF
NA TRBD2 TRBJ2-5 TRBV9 TGTGCCAGCAGCGCCGGGGGGTTAGAGACCCAGTACTTC CASSAGGLETQYF
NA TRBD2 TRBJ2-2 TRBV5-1 TGCGCCAGCAGCTCGGGACTAGCAGTGAACACCGGGGAGCTGTTTTTT CASSSGLAVNTGELFF
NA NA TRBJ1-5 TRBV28 TGTGCCAGCACCTTACTGGCCGGGGGAACTCAGCCCCAGCATTTT CASTLLAGGTQPQHF
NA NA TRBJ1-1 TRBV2 TGTGCCAGCATCTGGACCGGGACAAGTGTCCCTGAAGCTTTCTTT CASIWTGTSVPEAFF
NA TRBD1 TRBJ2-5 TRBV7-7 TGTGCTAGCAGCCCAGGGATAGGACAGGGCCAAGAGACCCAGTACTTC CASSPGIGQGQETQYF